This TCR beta chain comes out of a study of Ad26.COV2.S vaccination and SARS-CoV-2 variants. About the study: Donor was one of the participants in the Ad26.COV2.S arm of the COV1001 trial. General observations from the study: TCR breadth and depth estimates may have understated total T cell responses.

Documented treatment: roughly 20 received Ad26.COV2.S at low or high dose, single or two shots; about 5 received placebo; per-sample allocation not given. Day 63 following the first vaccine or placebo injection was when the samples were taken. With regard to this clone: Its antigen is unknown.

Clones were read by immunoSEQ multiplex PCR, and TCRdb kept only the in-frame ones, dropping some. In the table there are some 340,000 clones, 85% of which are singletons. The sequence derives from a person aged 18-65 years who received the Ad26.COV2.S COVID-19 vaccine or a placebo. The sequencing here drew on peripheral blood, taken in a trial of Ad26.COV2.S vaccine versus placebo.

CDR3 residues: CASSFASETQYF. CDR3 in DNA: TGTGCCAGCAGCTTCGCCTCAGAGACCCAGTACTTC. The chain employs TRBV5-8 and TRBJ2-5; no clear D gene. The V and J ends lost 2 bases and 4 bases respectively, with 6 bases between them. There are 12 residues in the CDR3. The germline V gene encodes CDR1 SGHTS and CDR2 YDEGEE.